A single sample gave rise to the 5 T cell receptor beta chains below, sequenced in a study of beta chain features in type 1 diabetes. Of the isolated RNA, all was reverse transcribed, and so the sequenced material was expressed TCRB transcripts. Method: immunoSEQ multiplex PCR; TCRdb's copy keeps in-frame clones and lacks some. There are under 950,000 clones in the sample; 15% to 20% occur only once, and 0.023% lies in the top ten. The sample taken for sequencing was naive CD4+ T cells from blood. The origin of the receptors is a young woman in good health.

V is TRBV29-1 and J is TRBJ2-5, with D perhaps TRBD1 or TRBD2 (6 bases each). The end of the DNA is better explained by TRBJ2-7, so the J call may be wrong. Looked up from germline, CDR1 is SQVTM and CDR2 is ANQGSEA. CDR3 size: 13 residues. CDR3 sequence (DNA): TGCAGCGTTGTTTGGGGGGCAGGAGGCGAGCAGTACTTC. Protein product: CSVVWGAGGEQYF.

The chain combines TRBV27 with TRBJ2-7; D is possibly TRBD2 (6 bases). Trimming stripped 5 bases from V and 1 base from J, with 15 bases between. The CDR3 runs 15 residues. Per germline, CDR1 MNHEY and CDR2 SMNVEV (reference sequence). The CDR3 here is CASSPRGTMSYEQYF. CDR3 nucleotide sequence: TGTGCCAGCAGTCCACGCGGGACGATGTCCTACGAGCAGTACTTC.

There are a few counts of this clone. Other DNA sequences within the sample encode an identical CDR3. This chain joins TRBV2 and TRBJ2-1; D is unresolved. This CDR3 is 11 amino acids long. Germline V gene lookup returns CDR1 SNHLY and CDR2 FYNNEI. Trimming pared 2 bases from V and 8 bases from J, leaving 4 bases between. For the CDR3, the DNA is TGTGCCAGCAGTGAACGGGATGAGCAGTTCTTC. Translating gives CASSERDEQFF.

The CDR3 loop is CASSLVGSIGNTIYF. In DNA form, the CDR3 reads TGTGCCAGCAGCTTAGTGGGCAGTATAGGAAACACCATATATTTT. The chain has TRBV7-2 and TRBJ1-3; D ambiguous. The V end lost 1 base, the J end lost 4 bases, and 11 bases lay between the germline ends. This CDR3 has 15 residues. Germline lookup yields CDR1 SGHTA and CDR2 FQGNSA.

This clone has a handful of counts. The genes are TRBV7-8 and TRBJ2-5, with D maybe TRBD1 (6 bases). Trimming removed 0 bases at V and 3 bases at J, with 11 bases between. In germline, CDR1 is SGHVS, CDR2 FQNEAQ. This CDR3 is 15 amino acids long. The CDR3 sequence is CASSLAGTQKETQYF. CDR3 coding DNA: TGTGCCAGCAGCTTAGCCGGGACACAGAAAGAGACCCAGTACTTC.